A single T cell receptor beta chain is shown here with its context. This clone has more than one count but fewer than ten. Its antigen has not been determined. The CDR3 end falls 3 residues outside the read, so it is completed with the germline J gene. This sample was taken from a study of T cell clonality in common variable immunodeficiency (dated by TCRdb to 2015 to 2017). CVID samples and control samples contributed equivalent amounts of genomic DNA as sequencing input. For every sample, a 60 bp segment covering the rearranged TCRbeta CDR3 region was amplified and then sequenced. The immunoSEQ assay, a bias-corrected multiplex PCR with high-throughput sequencing, was employed for TCRbeta amplification. Turning to the authors' computational methods: Every unique nucleotide sequence counted as a clone and was annotated with V, D and J genes, copy number and frequency. Sequences were labeled productive if in frame, and non-productive if out of frame or containing stop codons. As previously described, clonality was calculated on the basis of Shannon's entropy. The predicted amino acid sequences of productive clones were used to derive the mean CDR3 Kyte-Doolittle hydropathy. The R hclust function was used to hierarchically cluster scaled V gene usage with Manhattan distance and complete linkage. Sharing of clones by CDR3 amino acid sequence was evaluated by resampling 12 repertoires per group over 100 rounds. The repertoires were screened for 60 to 85 published EBV-specific TCRbeta sequences and a few hundred published CMV-specific TCRbeta sequences. Analysis left out a couple of CVID samples that produced under 10,000 sequences, so fewer than 55 CVID repertoires remained. TCRdb took over this immuneACCESS table, retaining in-frame rearrangements with V and J assigned. Such tables are incomplete; in checked studies, under half of the missing clones stem from an unresolved V gene, and the remainder is unexplained. For V, J and clone size, that table is used; D and trimming come from the DNA. For this sample, over 15,000 clones are listed, none of them singletons. Clones ranked in the top ten supply around 6.3% of the sample.

General conclusions and limits of the study: Even though DNA input was equal, the average per sample came to some 82,000 unique sequences for controls compared with around 33,000 for CVID samples. Patient heterogeneity within the CVID cohort put limits on correlating repertoire features with clinical complications. TCRbeta clonality was higher in CVID subjects than in healthy controls (t-test p = 0.018), and the increase was most characteristic of about a third of subjects. According to the authors, finding the cause of the higher clonality in CVID would require sequencing the repertoires of T cell subpopulations. Healthy controls shared more TCRbeta clones with each other than CVID subjects shared among themselves (p < 0.0001). CVID TCRbeta sequences were reported to have fewer deletions and N-nucleotide insertions and to lack highly modified clones with 13 or more V deletions.

Standard criteria were used to diagnose CVID, namely serum IgG, IgA and/or IgM reduced below the normal range together with specific antibody deficiency. There were around 45 subjects in the CVID group (about 29 male and about 15 female), ranging in age from roughly 8 to 70 years, with a mean age of 40. Most CVID patients and most healthy controls were of Caucasian heritage. Replacement immunoglobulin therapy had been administered to all CVID subjects for at least one year at the time of study participation. When blood was collected, none of the CVID subjects were ill or on immunomodulatory or immunosuppressive medication. Heparinized peripheral whole blood samples of roughly 5 to 8 ml were obtained from each donor. TCRbeta CDR3 repertoires were sequenced from genomic DNA of adults with common variable immune deficiency (CVID) and healthy adult controls. To isolate peripheral blood mononuclear cells, diluted blood was subjected to density centrifugation over Hypaque 1077 or Ficoll-Paque. Unsorted mononuclear cells served as the source of genomic DNA, which was extracted either by Qiagen column purification or by a centrifugation-based method.

CDR1 and CDR2 were assigned from the germline V gene as MNHEY and SVGEGT. The CDR3 measures 14 amino acids from cysteine to phenylalanine. The DNA shown is the part of the CDR3 that was read: 33 bases, in frame from base 1. At the junction V is shortened by 8 bases and J by 2 bases, with 15 bases in between. The origin of this receptor is a human donor with common variable immunodeficiency. Rearrangement joined TRBV6-2 or TRBV6-3 to TRBJ1-2; the D segment could be TRBD1, given 5 matching bases. The sequencing input was peripheral blood mononuclear cells. CDR3 reads: CASRYGGLNYGYTF. The CDR3 bases that were read are TGTGCCAGCCGCTATGGGGGGTTGAACTATGGC.